Each of the 25 T cell receptor beta chains below was sequenced from the same sample in a study of CXCR3-negative and CXCR3-positive naive CD8 T cells. Study findings and constraints: Naive cells with CXCR3 showed TRB CDR3s that were more hydrophobic than those in CXCR3-negative naive cells.

No antigens are known for them. The method, 5' RACE with UMI labels, was used to prepare the TRB cDNA libraries. Reprocessing the 5' RACE reads, TCRdb reports a single entry for every CDR3 protein and omits DNA. In total, the table holds over 150,000 distinct CDR3 sequences. Material: naive CXCR3+ CD8+ T cells from blood. The subset was: CD45RO-CCR7+CD27+CD95- naive CD8+ T cells expressing CXCR3 (TNR3+). The origin of the receptors is a human donor in good health. Some clones in this sample may be carry-over from other donors' samples.

The CDR3: CASSDRDSNQPQHF. The chain recombines TRBV12-3 or TRBV12-4 with TRBJ1-5; absent DNA, TCRdb's TRBD1 call cannot be checked. This CDR3 contains 14 residues.

The chain couples TRBV19 to TRBJ2-2; TCRdb selects TRBD2, and the lack of DNA leaves this call unchecked. Germline V CDR1 and CDR2: LNHDA, SQIVND (reference sequence). The CDR3 loop spans 15 amino acids. The CDR3 loop reads CASSAAGLNTGELFF.

The CDR3: CSVDRDNEQFF. The chain couples TRBV29-1 to TRBJ2-1; TCRdb picks TRBD1, but there is no DNA to check that call. The CDR3 is 11 residues long. CDR1 SQVTM and CDR2 ANQGSEA come from the germline V gene.

The CDR3 here is CASSQDVQDRVFNEQFF. The chain employs TRBV4-1 and TRBJ2-1; TCRdb proposes TRBD1, but this gene call is untestable without DNA. CDR1 and CDR2 from the germline V gene are MGHRA and YSYEKL. The CDR3 has 17 amino acids.

V and J are TRBV29-1 and TRBJ2-7; checking the TCRdb D call of TRBD1 is not possible without DNA. This CDR3 region has 16 residues. The germline V gene has CDR1 SQVTM and CDR2 ANQGSEA. The CDR3 sequence is CSVEDRDRDNSYEQYF.

V usage is TRBV11-3 and J usage is TRBJ2-4. Germline V lookup: CDR1 SGHNT, CDR2 YENEEA. The CDR3 loop spans 13 amino acids. The CDR3 spells CASSDLDWDIQYF. The full variable domain, completed using reference TRBV11-3 and TRBJ2-4, is EAGVVQSPRYKIIEKKQPVAFWCNPISGHNTLYWYLQNLGQGPELLIRYENEEAVDDSQLPKDRFSAERLKGVDSTLKIQPAELGDSAVYLCASSDLDWDIQYFGAGTRLSVL.

The chain combines TRBV29-1 with TRBJ1-3. This CDR3 comprises 13 residues. CDR1 is SQVTM, CDR2 ANQGSEA, per germline. CDR3 residues: CSVPAISGNTIYF.

This chain connects TRBV12-5 to TRBJ1-5. The CDR3 runs 14 residues. Germline V gene data show CDR1 as LGHNT and CDR2 as FRNRAP. CDR3 sequence reads: CASGFRHLNQPQHF.

This chain uses TRBV7-9 with TRBJ1-2; with no DNA, the TCRdb D assignment of TRBD1 cannot be verified. In germline, CDR1 is SEHNR, CDR2 FQNEAQ (reference sequence). The CDR3 has 15 residues. CDR3 sequence: CASSSLEDRDNGYTF. The full variable domain, with the rest looked up from reference TRBV7-9 and TRBJ1-2, is DTGVSQNPRHKITKRGQNVTFRCDPISEHNRLYWYRQTLGQGPEFLTYFQNEAQLEKSRLLSDRFSAERPKGSFSTLEIQRTEQGDSAMYLCASSSLEDRDNGYTFGSGTRLTVV.

The chain is built from TRBV7-8 and TRBJ2-7; TCRdb designates TRBD1, a call that cannot be tested without DNA. This CDR3 spans 16 amino acids. Germline assignment: CDR1 SGHVS and CDR2 FQNEAQ. The chain's CDR3 is CASRTAPDRDTVEQYF.

V gene TRBV6-5 combines with J gene TRBJ1-4. CDR1 and CDR2 (germline): MNHEY, SVGAGI. The CDR3 consists of 14 residues. The CDR3 sequence: CASSQKTTNEKLFF.

The chain recombines TRBV11-2 with TRBJ2-7. Germline V gene lookup returns CDR1 SGHAT and CDR2 FQNNGV. The CDR3 contains 14 residues. CDR3 protein: CASSLDPGPYEQYF.

This rearrangement joins TRBV13 to TRBJ1-2. CDR3 length: 14 residues. Germline V gene data show CDR1 as PRHDT and CDR2 as FYEKMQ (reference sequence). CDR3 sequence: CASSPRRDFHGYTF.

The CDR3 region is CASSSGRAPYGYTF. The chain has TRBV13 and TRBJ1-2. The CDR3 is made up of 14 amino acids. Germline V CDR1 and CDR2: PRHDT, FYEKMQ (reference sequence).

The rearrangement links TRBV9 to TRBJ2-7; TCRdb names TRBD1, which stays unverified in the absence of DNA. CDR1 is SGDLS and CDR2 is YYNGEE in the germline V gene. The CDR3 consists of 13 residues. CDR3: CASSVGELSEQYF.

The chain uses TRBV5-1 and TRBJ2-5; lacking DNA, the TRBD1 call made by TCRdb goes unchecked. Germline loops: CDR1 SGHRS, CDR2 YFSETQ. This CDR3 is 16 amino acids long. The CDR3 sequence is CASSPRQGYTQETQYF.

The chain couples TRBV24-1 to TRBJ2-1; TCRdb reports TRBD1, a call that lacks DNA to check it against. This CDR3 is 13 amino acids long. The V gene's germline CDR1 is KGHDR and CDR2 SFDVKD. The CDR3 region is CATSELQGGEQFF.

The V and J genes are TRBV27 and TRBJ2-5; TCRdb lists TRBD2, though no DNA is available to test this call. The CDR3 sequence is 16 residues long. The germline gives CDR1 MNHEY, CDR2 SMNVEV (reference sequence). CDR3 loop: CASSFAGGTPQETQYF.

This chain uses TRBV5-1 with TRBJ2-2. The CDR3 runs to 13 residues. Per the germline V gene, CDR1 is SGHRS and CDR2 is YFSETQ. The CDR3 sequence is CASSLVSPGELFF.

The V gene is TRBV2, the J gene TRBJ2-7; TCRdb calls TRBD1, which cannot be checked without DNA. Germline V lookup: CDR1 SNHLY, CDR2 FYNNEI. The CDR3 has 11 amino acids. The CDR3 is CASFRGAEQYF.

The chain couples TRBV6-6 to TRBJ2-5; the D call from TCRdb, TRBD2, cannot be confirmed without DNA. This CDR3 spans 19 amino acids. Germline V lookup: CDR1 MNHNY, CDR2 SVGAGI (reference sequence). CDR3: CASSPRDNAGSGYQETQYF.

The chain employs TRBV27 and TRBJ2-7; TCRdb proposes TRBD2, but this gene call is untestable without DNA. Germline V gene sequence: CDR1 MNHEY, CDR2 SMNVEV (reference sequence). This CDR3 contains 14 residues. CDR3 sequence: CASSTSREWFEQYF.

This sequence joins TRBV2 and TRBJ2-1; as DNA is missing, the TRBD2 call by TCRdb cannot be tested. The germline V gene has CDR1 SNHLY and CDR2 FYNNEI. The CDR3 is made up of 15 amino acids. This CDR3 is CASSEGRGAYNEQFF. The entire variable domain, with the rest obtained from reference TRBV2 and TRBJ2-1, is as follows: EPEVTQTPSHQVTQMGQEVILRCVPISNHLYFYWYRQILGQKVEFLVSFYNNEISEKSEIFDDQFSVERPDGSNFTLKIRSTKLEDSAMYFCASSEGRGAYNEQFFGPGTRLTVL.

This chain connects TRBV7-9 to TRBJ2-5; TCRdb designates TRBD2, a call that cannot be tested without DNA. The CDR3 is made up of 18 amino acids. Germline V gene sequence: CDR1 SEHNR, CDR2 FQNEAQ (reference sequence). The CDR3 loop is CASSPRTVPSGSGETQYF.

The chain uses TRBV7-9 and TRBJ2-3; checking the TCRdb D call of TRBD2 is not possible without DNA. Per germline, CDR1 SEHNR and CDR2 FQNEAQ (reference sequence). The CDR3 totals 12 residues. The CDR3 spells CASRSLADTQYF.